Reported below is one TCR beta chain. No antigen is known for it. V was clipped by 0 bases and J by 10 bases, with 8 bases between them. Germline V gene lookup returns CDR1 SGHRS and CDR2 YFSETQ. The CDR3 extends over 13 amino acids. The data were produced by immunoSEQ multiplex PCR, yet TCRdb's version contains in-frame clones alone and is incomplete. In the table there are 65,000 to 70,000 clones, approximately 76% of which are singletons. Before sequencing, viral peptide pools were used by the ViraFEST assay to expand antigen-specific CD4+ T cells. Culture proceeded for about ten days, and CD4+ T cells were then isolated. Participants completed two doses of the BNT162b2 or mRNA-1273 vaccine. They grew two million PBMC in each well, adding 9.5 to 10 IU/ml IL-2 and about 9.9 ug/ml peptides. It was on days 3 and 7 that half the medium was replaced with IL-2 medium. The entry originates in a study of vaccination effects on CD4 cells after COVID-19. Regarding the study as a whole: Long after vaccination, the clones induced by infection and by vaccine shrank markedly in size.

Sequencing used CD4+ T cells from PBMCs cultured with HCoV-OC43 spike peptides, obtained after COVID-19 vaccination. Subset specified: HCoV-OC43 spike overlapping peptide pool stimulation. The receptor comes from a human donor who received a COVID-19 vaccine. The V gene is TRBV5-1, the J gene TRBJ2-6; D may be TRBD2 (5 bases). DNA of the CDR3: TGCGCCAGCAGCTTGGAAGGCGGGAACGTCCTGACTTTC. It is translated as CASSLEGGNVLTF.